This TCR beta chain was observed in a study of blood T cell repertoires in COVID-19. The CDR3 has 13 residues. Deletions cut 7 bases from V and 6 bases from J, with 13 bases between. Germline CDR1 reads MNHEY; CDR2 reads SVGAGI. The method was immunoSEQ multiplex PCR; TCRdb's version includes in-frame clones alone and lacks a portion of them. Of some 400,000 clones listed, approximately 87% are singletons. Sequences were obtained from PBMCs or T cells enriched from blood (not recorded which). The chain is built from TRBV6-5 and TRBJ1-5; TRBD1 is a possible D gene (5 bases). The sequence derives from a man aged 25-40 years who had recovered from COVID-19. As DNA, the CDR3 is TGTGCCAGCAAATTAGGGGTGGGTCAGCCCCAGCATTTT. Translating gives CASKLGVGQPQHF.